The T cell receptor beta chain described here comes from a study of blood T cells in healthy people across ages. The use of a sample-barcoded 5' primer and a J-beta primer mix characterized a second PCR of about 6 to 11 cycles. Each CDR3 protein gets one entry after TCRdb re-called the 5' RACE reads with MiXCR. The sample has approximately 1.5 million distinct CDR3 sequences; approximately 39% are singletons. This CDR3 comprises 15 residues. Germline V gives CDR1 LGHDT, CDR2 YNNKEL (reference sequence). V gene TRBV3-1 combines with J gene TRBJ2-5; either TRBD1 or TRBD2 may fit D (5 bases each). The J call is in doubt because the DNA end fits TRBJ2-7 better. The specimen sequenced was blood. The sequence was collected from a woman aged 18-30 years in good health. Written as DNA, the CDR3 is TGTGCCAGCAGCCAAGCGGGGCAGGTCGCCTACGAGCAGTACTTC. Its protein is CASSQAGQVAYEQYF.